One sample yielded the 20 T cell receptor beta chains listed below, sequenced in a study of T cell changes during pregnancy in multiple sclerosis. The repertoire was sequenced with immunoSEQ multiplex PCR; TCRdb's copy has only in-frame clones and lacks some. The table includes about 92,000 clones, approximately 92% detected once. Specimen: peripheral blood, collected in the first trimester of pregnancy. The receptors originated from a female donor with multiple sclerosis, enrolled in a pregnancy study.

V is TRBV2 and J is TRBJ2-3; D gene unclear. The CDR3 is 12 residues long. With 7 bases removed from V and 2 bases from J, the gap between germline ends came to 7 bases. CDR1 SNHLY and CDR2 FYNNEI come from the germline V gene. The CDR3 here is CASTRPTDTQYF. The CDR3 bases are TGTGCCAGCACCAGGCCCACAGATACGCAGTATTTT.

V is TRBV11-1 and J is TRBJ2-3; no definite D call. V was trimmed by 1 base and J by 5 bases, leaving 4 bases between them. The germline V gene has CDR1 SGHAT and CDR2 FQDESV (reference sequence). The CDR3 sequence is 12 residues long. CDR3 in DNA: TGTGCCAGCAGCTTAGTGAGAGATACGCAGTATTTT. This codes for CASSLVRDTQYF.

The chain has TRBV14 and TRBJ2-7, with D perhaps matching TRBD1 (6 bases). The V end was cut by 6 bases, the J end by 6 bases, with 9 bases between. This CDR3 spans 11 amino acids. Germline lookup yields CDR1 SGHDN and CDR2 FVKESK. The CDR3 nucleotides read TGTGCCAGCAGGGACAGTTCCGAGCAGTACTTC. Translation: CASRDSSEQYF.

This clone has just one count. This chain uses TRBV6-5 with TRBJ2-2; D gene ambiguous. This CDR3 is 12 amino acids long. V was trimmed by 4 bases and J by 3 bases, leaving 3 bases between them. CDR1 is MNHEY, CDR2 SVGAGI, per germline. The CDR3 DNA sequence: TGTGCCAGCAGTTCTTACACCGGGGAGCTGTTTTTT. Protein: CASSSYTGELFF.

The chain joins TRBV2 to TRBJ1-2; D is perhaps TRBD1 (5 bases). Per germline, CDR1 SNHLY and CDR2 FYNNEI. CDR3 size: 13 residues. Between the trimmed V and J ends, which lost 8 bases and 8 bases, there was a span of 18 bases. CDR3 protein: CASLGEGWQGYTF. DNA for the CDR3: TGTGCCAGCCTCGGGGAGGGGTGGCAGGGCTACACCTTC.

The chain carries TRBV7-3 and TRBJ2-7; the match to TRBD2 covers 7 bases. The CDR3 consists of 16 residues. The J segment lost 1 base and the V segment lost 5 bases, leaving 11 bases of the junction unmatched. Germline CDR1 is SGHTA and CDR2 is FQGTGA. CDR3 coding DNA: TGTGCCAGCAGCCCAGACGTGGCTAGCGGATCCTACGAGCAGTACTTC. It yields the protein CASSPDVASGSYEQYF.

V is TRBV6-1 and J is TRBJ1-1; D remains unclear. The CDR3 consists of 16 residues. Germline CDR1 reads MNHNS; CDR2 reads SASEGT. The V end lost 2 bases, the J end lost 5 bases, and 18 bases lay between the germline ends. CDR3 in amino acids: CASSEMSLGRATEAFF. For the CDR3, the DNA is TGTGCCAGCAGTGAAATGTCTTTGGGGAGGGCGACTGAAGCTTTCTTT.

This rearrangement joins TRBV27 to TRBJ1-2; no firm D call. V was cut by 5 bases and J by 7 bases, with 20 bases left in between. Germline V lookup: CDR1 MNHEY, CDR2 SMNVEV (reference sequence). CDR3 size: 15 residues. CDR3 loop: CASSNRGWPAGGYTF. The CDR3 DNA reads as TGTGCCAGCAGTAACCGGGGTTGGCCAGCTGGTGGCTACACCTTC.

The rearrangement joins TRBV29-1 to TRBJ2-7; D might be TRBD2 (5 bases). The germline V gene encodes CDR1 SQVTM and CDR2 ANQGSEA. V was clipped by 3 bases and J by 6 bases, with 15 bases between them. This CDR3 has 13 residues. The DNA of the CDR3 is TGCAGCGTTGAGTTTACGGGGTCCGTCGAGCAGTACTTC. It is translated as CSVEFTGSVEQYF.

This clone showed up many times. This chain joins TRBV27 and TRBJ2-7; D is perhaps TRBD1 (6 bases). Trimming took off 5 bases at V and 3 bases at J, with 14 bases between the two ends. This CDR3 spans 14 amino acids. Germline assignment: CDR1 MNHEY and CDR2 SMNVEV (reference sequence). The CDR3 DNA reads TGTGCCAGCAGTCTCCGGGACACTAGCTACGAGCAGTACTTC. Translation: CASSLRDTSYEQYF.

The chain recombines TRBV2 with TRBJ1-5; the D is unclear. Germline V gives CDR1 SNHLY, CDR2 FYNNEI. With 7 bases removed from V and 5 bases from J, the gap between germline ends came to 18 bases. This CDR3 region has 15 residues. The CDR3 DNA reads TGTGCCAGCAAAATTAGTCTCACCCGCGATCAGCCCCAGCATTTT. As protein: CASKISLTRDQPQHF.

The rearrangement links TRBV25-1 to TRBJ2-5; 9 positions match TRBD2. The ends lost 2 bases at V and 5 bases at J; junction bases unmatched: 9. The germline CDR1 and CDR2 sequences are MGHDK and SYGVNS. This CDR3 comprises 16 residues. The CDR3 loop reads CASSEGGSGGVETQYF. The CDR3 DNA is TGTGCCAGCAGTGAAGGGGGTAGCGGGGGCGTGGAGACCCAGTACTTC. Full variable domain (missing parts from reference TRBV25-1 and TRBJ2-5): EADIYQTPRYLVIGTGKKITLECSQTMGHDKMYWYQQDPGMELHLIHYSYGVNSTEKGDLSSESTVSRIRTEHFPLTLESARPSHTSQYLCASSEGGSGGVETQYFGPGTRLLVL.

This clone occurred once. J is TRBJ1-6 and V is TRBV5-6, with 9 bases aligning to TRBD1. V shed 3 bases, J shed 8 bases, and the junction held 6 bases outside the gene matches. The length of the CDR3 is 15 residues. CDR1 is SGHDT and CDR2 is YYEEEE in the germline V gene. CDR3 protein: CASSSLGQGHSPLHF. The CDR3 DNA reads as TGTGCCAGCAGCTCACTTGGACAGGGGCATTCACCCCTCCACTTT.

The rearrangement links TRBV7-3 to TRBJ2-1; TRBD2 aligns across 8 bases. The V and J ends lost 5 bases and 2 bases, in that order; junction bases with no gene match: 11. Germline assignment: CDR1 SGHTA and CDR2 FQGTGA. This CDR3 has 17 amino acids. CDR3 in amino acids: CASSPQSAGGAYNEQFF. Here the CDR3 DNA reads TGTGCCAGCAGCCCTCAGTCGGCCGGGGGGGCCTACAATGAGCAGTTCTTC.

CDR3 sequence reads: CASSPGRGETQYF. The CDR3 DNA is TGTGCCAGCAGCCCAGGTCGGGGGGAGACCCAGTACTTC. The rearrangement links TRBV7-2 to TRBJ2-5; the D gene is possibly TRBD2 (6 bases). V shed 5 bases and J shed 5 bases, with 12 bases lying between them. CDR1 is SGHTA and CDR2 is FQGNSA in the germline V gene. This CDR3 is built from 13 residues. Complete variable domain (other parts from reference TRBV7-2 and TRBJ2-5): GAGVSQSPSNKVTEKGKDVELRCDPISGHTALYWYRQSLGQGLEFLIYFQGNSAPDKSGLPSDRFSAERTGGSVSTLTIQRTQQEDSAVYLCASSPGRGETQYFGPGTRLLVL.

This clone is a singleton in its sample. This chain links TRBV6-6 with TRBJ1-1; weak D call: TRBD1 (5 bases). V lost 6 bases to trimming and J lost 5 bases, with 19 bases between them. The CDR3 covers 15 residues. Per the germline V gene, CDR1 is MNHNY and CDR2 is SVGAGI (reference sequence). CDR3 sequence reads: CASSVQGLGKTEAFF. The DNA of the CDR3 is TGTGCCAGCAGCGTCCAGGGACTGGGAAAGACTGAAGCTTTCTTT.

The chain has TRBV5-6 and TRBJ1-1; D is perhaps TRBD1 (5 bases). This CDR3 spans 13 amino acids. V lost 1 base, J lost 6 bases, and 10 bases lay in between. CDR1 is SGHDT, CDR2 YYEEEE, per germline. CDR3 loop: CASSLPGGAEAFF. Here the CDR3 DNA reads TGTGCCAGCAGCTTGCCAGGAGGGGCTGAAGCTTTCTTT.

V usage is TRBV9 and J usage is TRBJ2-7, with 8 bases lining up with TRBD1. Germline CDR1 SGDLS, CDR2 YYNGEE. The V and J ends lost 3 bases and 3 bases, in that order; junction bases with no gene match: 2. There are 13 residues in the CDR3. The CDR3 region is CASSAGTGYEQYF. CDR3 coding DNA: TGTGCCAGCAGCGCCGGGACAGGCTACGAGCAGTACTTC.

This sequence joins TRBV19 and TRBJ1-4; perhaps TRBD1 as D (5 bases). Germline CDR1 and CDR2: LNHDA and SQIVND (reference sequence). The V end lost 1 base, the J end lost 7 bases, and 10 bases lay between the germline ends. This CDR3 region has 14 residues. CDR3 in DNA: TGTGCCAGTAGTATAGCAGGGTCTACTGAAAAACTGTTTTTT. The encoded protein is CASSIAGSTEKLFF.

The chain combines TRBV6-1 with TRBJ1-1; the D is unclear. This CDR3 is 11 amino acids long. CDR1 is MNHNS and CDR2 is SASEGT in the germline V gene. V was clipped by 9 bases and J by 5 bases, with 10 bases between them. CDR3 loop: CASSQRTEAFF. The CDR3 DNA reads as TGTGCCAGTTCCCAACGGACTGAAGCTTTCTTT.